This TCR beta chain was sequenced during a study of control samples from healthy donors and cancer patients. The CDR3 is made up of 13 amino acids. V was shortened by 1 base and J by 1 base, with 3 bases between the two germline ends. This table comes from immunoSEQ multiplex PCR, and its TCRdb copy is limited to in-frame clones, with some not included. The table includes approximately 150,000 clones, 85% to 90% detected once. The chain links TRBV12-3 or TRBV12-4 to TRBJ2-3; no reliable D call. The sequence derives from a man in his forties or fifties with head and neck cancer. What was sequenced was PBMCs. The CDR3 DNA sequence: TGTGCCAGCAGTTTAGTCGGCACAGATACGCAGTATTTT. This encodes CASSLVGTDTQYF.